A selection of T cell receptor beta chains follows, all from one sample in a study of T cell clusters in autoimmune cytopenias. For each CDR3 protein, TCRdb gives one entry from its re-call of the multiplex PCR reads, without DNA. The sample table includes approximately 14,000 distinct CDR3 sequences. Sequencing used peripheral blood. The source is a human donor with an autoimmune cytopenia or autoimmune hepatitis (not recorded which). CDR3s include the opening cysteine and the closing phenylalanine or tryptophan. Some rows mark clone size as missing; the rest say once, few, many or name a class of expanded clone.

j_call v_call clone_size cdr3_aa
TRBJ2-7 TRBV27 NA CASSLSSLYEQYF
TRBJ2-7 TRBV12-3/TRBV12-4 NA CASSPGQLYEQYF
TRBJ2-2 TRBV18 NA CASSRGQDRPGELFF
TRBJ1-2 TRBV5-4 NA CASSLDRGYGYTF
TRBJ2-7 TRBV18 NA CASSPGIGGHEQYF
TRBJ1-5 TRBV7-2 NA CASSLVGQPGVQPQHF
TRBJ2-3 TRBV5-6 NA CASSSVTGTDTQYF
TRBJ2-3 TRBV24-1 NA CATSDFDRRGVDTQYF
TRBJ2-3 TRBV5-1 NA CASSLKWGAITDTQYF
TRBJ2-6 TRBV6-6 NA CASSARGGSAWGANVLTF
TRBJ2-5 TRBV29-1 medium-sized CSVPIAGGLETQYF
TRBJ1-2 TRBV6-5 NA CASSYGTGAISYTF
TRBJ2-3 TRBV13 NA CASSPLDGSSGTQYF
TRBJ1-4 TRBV12-3/TRBV12-4 NA CASSPRTGGREKLFF
TRBJ1-4 TRBV6-5 medium-sized CASSYDNADEKLFF
TRBJ2-1 TRBV6-6 NA CASSYSLTGAPNEQFF
TRBJ2-1 TRBV6-5 NA CASSYPAGGGAGEQFF
TRBJ1-5 TRBV12-3/TRBV12-4 NA CASSFSQGGNQPQHF
TRBJ2-5 TRBV12-3/TRBV12-4 NA CASSFFSTQETQYF
TRBJ2-6 TRBV5-6 NA CASSLAGWVSGANVLTF
TRBJ2-7 TRBV5-6 NA CASCDSGLPSYEQYF
TRBJ2-2 TRBV19 NA CAIAEGGHGELFF
TRBJ2-5 TRBV5-4 NA CASSLDVGGPDKYF
TRBJ1-2 TRBV7-6 NA CASSLDSRGRGYGYTF
TRBJ1-5 TRBV6-5 medium-sized CASSWDRANQPQHF
TRBJ1-5 TRBV19 NA CASSPGAGSNQPQHF
TRBJ1-5 TRBV6-1 NA CASRDSSRGYSNQPQHF
TRBJ2-5 TRBV27 NA CASSFSGRWETQYF
TRBJ2-7 TRBV27 NA CASSLKGASSYEQYF
TRBJ2-1 TRBV5-6 NA CASSPGTDQEDEQFF
TRBJ2-7 TRBV30 medium-sized CAWKQGTYEQYF
TRBJ2-1 TRBV20-1 NA CSANRREGQVEQFF
TRBJ2-1 TRBV5-5 NA CASSLTSGTDNEQFF
TRBJ2-7 TRBV5-6 NA CASSLAPSYEQYF
TRBJ2-3 TRBV15 NA CATSRDPPGGRVADTQYF
TRBJ1-3 TRBV20-1 NA CSARSGNTIYF
TRBJ2-2 TRBV6-5 NA CASSDGGHTGELFF
TRBJ2-1 TRBV19 NA CASSPRSGGGYNEQFF
TRBJ2-7 TRBV6-5 NA CASTSDRPYEQYF